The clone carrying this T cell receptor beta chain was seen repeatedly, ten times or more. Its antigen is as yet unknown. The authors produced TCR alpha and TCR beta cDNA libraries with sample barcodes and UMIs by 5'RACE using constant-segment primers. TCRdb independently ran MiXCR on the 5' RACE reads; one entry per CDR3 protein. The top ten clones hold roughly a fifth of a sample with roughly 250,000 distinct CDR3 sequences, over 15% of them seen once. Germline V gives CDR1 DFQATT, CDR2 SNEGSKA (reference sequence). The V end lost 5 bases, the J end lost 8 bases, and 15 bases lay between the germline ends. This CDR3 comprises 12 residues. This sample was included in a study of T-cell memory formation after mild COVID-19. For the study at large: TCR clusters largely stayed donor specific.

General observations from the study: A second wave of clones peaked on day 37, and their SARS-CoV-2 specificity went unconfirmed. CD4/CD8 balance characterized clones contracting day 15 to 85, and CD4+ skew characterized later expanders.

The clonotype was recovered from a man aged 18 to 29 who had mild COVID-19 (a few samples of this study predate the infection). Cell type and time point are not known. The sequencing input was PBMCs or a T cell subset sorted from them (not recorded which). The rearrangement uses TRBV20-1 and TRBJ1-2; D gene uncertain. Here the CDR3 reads CSAASPTGGYTF. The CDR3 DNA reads TGCAGTGCTGCCAGTCCCACTGGCGGCTACACCTTC.